This T cell receptor (beta chain) was identified during a study of T cell responses to AZD1222 COVID-19 vaccine (TCRdb year 2021). Looking at the study overall: TCR sequencing was performed for 230 to 250 trial participants, of whom about 200 were given two doses of AZD1222 and about 25 were given two doses of MenACWY control vaccine. Enrollment into the trials was organized by age into subgroups of 18-55, 56-69 and 70-plus years, and those subgroups contained roughly 150, 30 and 60 TCR-sequenced participants, respectively.

About this clone: Its antigen remains undetermined. Base qualities were left out, and no much larger clone turns up one base away.

The time point label of this sample denotes: about 28 days (+/-7) after the second vaccine dose. AZD1222 recipients whose second dose came at about 4 weeks and those whose second dose came at about 12 weeks were combined into one group, since spike-specific TCR depth and breadth did not differ between the two schedules. Vaccinee samples were obtained from the UK trials COV001 and COV002, which included a single-blind randomized controlled phase 2/3 trial of AZD1222 (ChAdOx1 nCoV-19) in healthy adults. Trial participant PBMC samples were collected at day 0 and day 28 after the second dose for TCRbeta chain sequencing. Trimming leaves V shorter by 2 bases and J shorter by 2 bases, with the junction holding 3 bases beyond the gene matches. The CDR3 starts with the cysteine, ends with the phenylalanine, and has 15 residues. Just CDR3 DNA is preserved here, 45 bases in frame from base 1. The germline V gene (reference sequence) provides CDR1 SEHNR and CDR2 FQNEAQ.

The CDR3 regions of human TCRbeta chains were analyzed by immunosequencing. As for the authors' bioinformatics: TCRs in the repertoires were compared against a reference library of SARS-CoV-2-specific TCRs that had been generated with the MIRA antigen-specificity platform. Breadth was defined as the fraction of unique TCRs that were SARS-CoV-2-associated, and depth was defined as the fraction of total T cells that were SARS-CoV-2-associated. Using the MIRA data, each spike-specific TCR was mapped to the spike region that the TCR reacts to and placed in a CD4 or CD8 class. Log10-transformed breadth and depth values were compared by one-way ANOVA with Sidak's multiple comparisons tests. TCRdb provides this immuneACCESS table in a form limited to in-frame rearrangements. Some clones are lacking; in checked studies, under half of them reflect an unresolved V gene, and why the rest are absent is not known. That table gives V, J and clone size, and the DNA gave D and trimming. The sample records 91,000 or so clones, 80% to 95% of which are singletons. The ten largest clones take up roughly 3% of the sample.

What the research found in general, with its limitations: The vaccine-associated CD4 TCRs covered the entire spike protein, and the dominant responses fell in regions 160-218 and 743-854. Because no day 14 peak-response samples were available, the repertoires could be characterized only after the peak T cell response. Participants were mostly white British, with more females than males. The authors suggested clonal diversity may have been underestimated. Conclusions about previously exposed vaccinees were limited because only six AZD1222 recipients were SARS-CoV-2 seropositive at baseline. Nearly half of unique spike-specific TCRs reportedly recognized epitopes outside regions mutated in the B.1.351 and B.1.1.7 variants. A significant rise in spike-specific TCR breadth and depth was observed after two AZD1222 doses relative to day 0 and relative to MenACWY recipients. The 56-69-year group was small, and its depth increase did not reach significance, likely because of low power.

This chain is built from TRBV7-9 and TRBJ2-3; TRBD2 agrees with 8 junctional bases. Source: peripheral blood, taken 28 days after the second AZD1222 dose. This sequence originates from an adult who received the AZD1222 COVID-19 vaccine. The DNA sequence follows: TGTGCCAGCAGCTTACGGGGGGGCTACACAGATACGCAGTATTTT. Its product reads: CASSLRGGYTDTQYF.